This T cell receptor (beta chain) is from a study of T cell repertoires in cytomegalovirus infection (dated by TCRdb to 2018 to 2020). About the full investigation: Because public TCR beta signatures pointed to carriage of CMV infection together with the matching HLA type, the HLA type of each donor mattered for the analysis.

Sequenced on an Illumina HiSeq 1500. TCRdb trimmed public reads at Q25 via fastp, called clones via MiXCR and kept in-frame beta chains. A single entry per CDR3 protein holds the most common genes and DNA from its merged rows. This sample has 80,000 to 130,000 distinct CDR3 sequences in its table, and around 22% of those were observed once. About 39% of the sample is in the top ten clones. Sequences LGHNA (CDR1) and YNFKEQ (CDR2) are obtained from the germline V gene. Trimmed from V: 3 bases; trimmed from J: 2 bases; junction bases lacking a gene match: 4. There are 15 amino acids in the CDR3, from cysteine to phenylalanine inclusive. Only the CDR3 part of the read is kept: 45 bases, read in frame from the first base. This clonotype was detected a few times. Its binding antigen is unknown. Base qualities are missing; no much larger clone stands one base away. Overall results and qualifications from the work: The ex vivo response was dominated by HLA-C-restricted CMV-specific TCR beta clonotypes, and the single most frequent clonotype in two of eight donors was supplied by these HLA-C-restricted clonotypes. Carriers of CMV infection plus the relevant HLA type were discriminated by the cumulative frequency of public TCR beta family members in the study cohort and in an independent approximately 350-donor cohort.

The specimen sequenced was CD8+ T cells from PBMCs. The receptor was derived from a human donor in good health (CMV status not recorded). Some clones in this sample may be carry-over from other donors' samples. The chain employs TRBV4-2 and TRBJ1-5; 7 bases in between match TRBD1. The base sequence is TGTGCCAGCAGCCACAACAGGGGTGGCAATCAGCCCCAGCATTTT. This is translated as CASSHNRGGNQPQHF.